One and the same sample provided the 8 T cell receptor beta chains below, sequenced in a study of molecular identifiers for immune sequencing clone quantification. TCRdb redid the calling of the PCR reads with MiXCR, one entry per CDR3 protein. The sample has over 55,000 distinct CDR3 sequences; around 17% are singletons. The source material was naive CD8+ T cells from blood, with Jurkat cell RNA spiked in. Subset defined: FACS-sorted CD8+CD4-CCR7+CD45RA+ naive T cells. The receptors were sampled from a human donor in good health. Some libraries in this study had Jurkat cell RNA spiked in.

In its sample, this clonotype was seen a few times. V usage is TRBV11-2 and J usage is TRBJ2-3; 13 nucleotides agree with TRBD2. CDR3 size: 18 residues. V dropped 3 bases and J dropped 4; count of bases not matched to a gene: 10. Germline loops: CDR1 SGHAT, CDR2 FQNNGV. As DNA, the CDR3 is TGTGCCAGCAGCTTGGAATTCGGACTAGCGGGAGCGGCAGATACGCAGTATTTT. Translating it yields CASSLEFGLAGAADTQYF.

This clonotype was seen repeatedly, ten times or more. The V call is TRBV11-2, the J call TRBJ2-7; 7 bases line up with TRBD2. The V segment lost 5 bases and the J segment 6 bases; nucleotides outside the gene matches: 10. Germline lookup yields CDR1 SGHAT and CDR2 FQNNGV. The CDR3 is 14 amino acids. In nucleotides, the CDR3 is TGTGCCAGCAGCCTACCGCGGGAGTCGGGCGAGCAGTACTTC. It codes for CASSLPRESGEQYF.

Turning to this clonotype: Germline and junction disagree at one end, which may indicate a read error. CDR3 in amino acids: CASSLTGYNEHFF. CDR3 DNA: TGTGCCAGCAGTTTAACGGGGTACAATGAGCATTTCTTC. J is TRBJ2-1 and V is TRBV27; weak D call: TRBD2 (5 bases). Germline loops: CDR1 MNHEY, CDR2 SMNVEV (reference sequence). The CDR3 is 13 residues long.

The chain couples TRBV29-1 to TRBJ2-1; 7 positions agree with TRBD2. V trimming: 3 bases; J trimming: 1 base; junction bases outside the gene matches: 6. Germline lookup yields CDR1 SQVTM and CDR2 ANQGSEA. This CDR3 region has 15 residues. CDR3 residues: CSVDGAGPSYNEQFF. The CDR3 DNA reads as TGCAGCGTTGATGGAGCGGGGCCTTCCTACAATGAGCAGTTCTTC.

This clonotype was picked up many times. The chain has TRBV28 and TRBJ1-5; D is unclear. CDR3 size: 16 residues. Germline CDR1 and CDR2: MDHEN and SYDVKM. V lost 6 bases and J 0 bases, leaving 15 bases between the germline ends. The CDR3 reads CASSHLAEGSNQPQHF. CDR3 DNA: TGTGCCAGCAGCCACTTGGCCGAGGGTAGCAATCAGCCCCAGCATTTT.

This clonotype was observed at least ten times. The chain employs TRBV9 and TRBJ2-7; D is unresolved. Trimming removed 4 bases from V and 6 bases from J, with 20 bases in between. The CDR3 covers 15 residues. Germline CDR1 SGDLS, CDR2 YYNGEE. This CDR3 is CASSPHFSPTAEQYF. Here the CDR3 DNA reads TGTGCCAGCAGCCCTCACTTTAGCCCGACCGCCGAGCAGTACTTC.

As concerns this clonotype: A much larger clone differs from this one at a single base, so this may be a read error. The CDR3 DNA reads TGCGCCAGCAGCCAAAATCGCGGTCAGCCCCAGCATTTT. The encoded protein is CASSQNRGQPQHF. The chain links TRBV4-1 to TRBJ1-5; D is undetermined. Germline V gene data show CDR1 as MGHRA and CDR2 as YSYEKL. Trimming took off 2 bases at V and 6 bases at J, with 8 bases between the two ends. The CDR3 loop spans 13 amino acids.

This clonotype has more than one count but fewer than ten. The chain links TRBV19 to TRBJ1-1; TRBD1 might be the D (5 bases). Trimming removed 9 bases at V and 1 base at J, with 15 bases between. The CDR3 runs to 14 residues. CDR1 is LNHDA, CDR2 SQIVND, per germline (reference sequence). The CDR3 loop is CASTPGTANTEAFF. The CDR3 nucleotides are TGTGCCAGCACACCCGGGACCGCGAACACTGAAGCTTTCTTT.